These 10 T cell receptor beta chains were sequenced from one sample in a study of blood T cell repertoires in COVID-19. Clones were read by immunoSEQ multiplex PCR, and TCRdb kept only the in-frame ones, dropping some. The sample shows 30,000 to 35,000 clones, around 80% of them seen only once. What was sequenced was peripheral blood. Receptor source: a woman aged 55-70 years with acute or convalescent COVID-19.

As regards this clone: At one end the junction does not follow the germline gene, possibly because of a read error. CDR3 in amino acids: CASSLYGTGFSVF. Here the CDR3 DNA reads TGTGCCAGCAGCTTATATGGGACAGGGTTCAGTGTCTTC. The chain employs TRBV11-2 and TRBJ2-1; 9 nucleotides line up with TRBD1. From germline, CDR1 is SGHAT and CDR2 FQNNGV. The CDR3 consists of 13 residues.

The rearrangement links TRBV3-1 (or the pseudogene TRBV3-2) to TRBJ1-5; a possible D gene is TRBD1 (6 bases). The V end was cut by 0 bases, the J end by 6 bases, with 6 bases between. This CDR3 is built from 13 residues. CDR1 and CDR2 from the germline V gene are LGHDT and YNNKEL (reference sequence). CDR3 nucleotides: TGTGCCAGCAGCCAAGACAGGGGTCAGCCCCAGCATTTT. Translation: CASSQDRGQPQHF.

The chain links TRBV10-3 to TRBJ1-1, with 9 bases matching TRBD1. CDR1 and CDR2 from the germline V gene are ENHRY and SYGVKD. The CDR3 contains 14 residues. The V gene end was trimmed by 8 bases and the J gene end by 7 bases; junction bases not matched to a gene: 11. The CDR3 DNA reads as TGTGCCATCTCCCGGGACAGGGCGTTAAATGAAGCTTTCTTT. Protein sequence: CAISRDRALNEAFF.

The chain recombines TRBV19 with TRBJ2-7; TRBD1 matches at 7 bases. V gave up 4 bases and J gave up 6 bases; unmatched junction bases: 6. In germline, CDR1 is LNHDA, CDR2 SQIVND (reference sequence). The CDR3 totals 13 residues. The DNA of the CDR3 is TGTGCCAGTAGTAAACAGGGGCGAGGCGAGCAGTACTTC. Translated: CASSKQGRGEQYF.

This CDR3 is CASSPTGPHEQYF. CDR3 bases: TGTGCCAGCAGCCCGACAGGGCCCCACGAGCAGTACTTC. The chain couples TRBV7-9 to TRBJ2-7, with 7 bases fitting TRBD1. CDR1 and CDR2 (germline): SEHNR, FQNEAQ (reference sequence). This CDR3 is built from 13 residues. V lost 5 bases to trimming and J lost 5 bases; unmatched junction nucleotides: 6.

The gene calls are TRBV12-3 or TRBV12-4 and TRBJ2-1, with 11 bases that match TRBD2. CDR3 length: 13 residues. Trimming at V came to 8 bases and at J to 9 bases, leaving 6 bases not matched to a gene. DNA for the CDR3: TGTGCCAGCCTAGCGGGGGGCCTTGGTGAGCAGTTCTTC. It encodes CASLAGGLGEQFF.

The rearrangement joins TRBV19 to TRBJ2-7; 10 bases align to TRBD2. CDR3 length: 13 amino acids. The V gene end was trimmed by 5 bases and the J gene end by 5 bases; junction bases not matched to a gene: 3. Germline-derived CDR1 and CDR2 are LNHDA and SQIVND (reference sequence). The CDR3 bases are TGTGCCAGTAGTGCTAGCGGGGGAGACGAGCAGTACTTC. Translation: CASSASGGDEQYF.

The CDR3 DNA follows: TGTGCCAGCAGCCGCGAGGGCACCACCGGGGAGCTGTTTTTT. Its translation is CASSREGTTGELFF. The rearrangement joins TRBV3-1 (or the pseudogene TRBV3-2) to TRBJ2-2; tentative D call: TRBD2 (5 bases). CDR1 is LGHDT and CDR2 is YNNKEL in the germline V gene (reference sequence). This CDR3 is 14 amino acids long. Trimming removed 4 bases from V and 4 bases from J, with 10 bases in between.

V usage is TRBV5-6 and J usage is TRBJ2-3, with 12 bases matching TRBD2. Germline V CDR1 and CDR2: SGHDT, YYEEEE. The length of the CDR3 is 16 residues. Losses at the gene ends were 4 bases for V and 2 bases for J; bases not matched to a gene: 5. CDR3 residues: CASSLRLAGATDTQYF. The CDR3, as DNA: TGTGCCAGCAGCCTCCGACTAGCGGGGGCCACAGATACGCAGTATTTT. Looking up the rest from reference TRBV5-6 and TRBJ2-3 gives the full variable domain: DAGVTQSPTHLIKTRGQQVTLRCSPKSGHDTVSWYQQALGQGPQFIFQYYEEEERQRGNFPDRFSGHQFPNYSSELNVNALLLGDSALYLCASSLRLAGATDTQYFGPGTRLTVL.

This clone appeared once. The CDR3 DNA reads as TGTGCCAGCAGTTCAGCCGGGACAGCGGACCTGATTAAAAACACTGAAGCTTTCTTT. Protein: CASSSAGTADLIKNTEAFF. The J gene is TRBJ1-1, the V gene TRBV6-7, with 7 bases aligning to TRBD1. TRBV6-7 is sorted into the ORF group, with uncertain function. The CDR3 sequence is 19 residues long. The ends lost 4 bases at V and 2 bases at J; junction bases unmatched: 19.